The 5 T cell receptor beta chains presented below share a single source sample, sequenced in a study of T cell responses to AZD1222 COVID-19 vaccine (TCRdb year 2021). Interpreted using the paper, the time point label stands for: baseline before first vaccination. Libraries were built with the immunoSEQ multiplex PCR assay. TCRdb obtained this table from immuneACCESS and retained in-frame rearrangements with V and J assigned. These tables miss some clones; where compared with another copy, unresolved V genes account for less than half of the shortfall, and the remainder is unexplained. This sample gives some 99,000 clones in total; about nine tenths of them show up just once. The ten largest clones represent about 5.2% of the sample. The source was peripheral blood, collected on day 0 of AZD1222 vaccination. These receptors originate from an adult in good health.

V gene TRBV5-1 combines with J gene TRBJ2-7; 14 bases fit TRBD2. CDR1 and CDR2 (germline): SGHRS, YFSETQ. The CDR3 has 17 residues. Trimming at V came to 0 bases and at J to 3 bases, leaving 5 bases not matched to a gene. CDR3 loop: CASSLAGTSGGYYEQYF. For the CDR3, the DNA is TGCGCCAGCAGCTTGGCTGGGACTAGCGGGGGTTACTACGAGCAGTACTTC. The whole variable domain, filled in from reference TRBV5-1 and TRBJ2-7, reads KAGVTQTPRYLIKTRGQQVTLSCSPISGHRSVSWYQQTPGQGLQFLFEYFSETQRNKGNFPGRFSGRQFSNSRSEMNVSTLELGDSALYLCASSLAGTSGGYYEQYFGPGTRLTVT.

The chain links TRBV6-6 to TRBJ1-1; 9 bases map to TRBD1. V was pared by 4 bases and J by 6 bases, with 3 bases of the junction left unmatched. CDR3 size: 13 residues. Germline loops: CDR1 MNHNY, CDR2 SVGAGI (reference sequence). The CDR3 nucleotides are TGTGCCAGCAGTTCACAGGGGGCGGCTGAAGCTTTCTTT. Its translation: CASSSQGAAEAFF.

The rearrangement joins TRBV5-1 to TRBJ2-1; TRBD2 aligns across 10 bases. The CDR3 runs 14 residues. Per germline, CDR1 SGHRS and CDR2 YFSETQ. V shed 7 bases, J shed 5 bases, and the junction held 6 bases outside the gene matches. CDR3 nucleotides: TGCGCCAGCGGCGGACTAGCGGCAGACAATGAGCAGTTCTTC. It specifies CASGGLAADNEQFF.

The CDR3 here is CASSDSHRRADTQYF. CDR3 nucleotides: TGTGCCAGCAGTGATTCCCATCGGAGAGCAGATACGCAGTATTTT. The chain recombines TRBV6-4 with TRBJ2-3; D gene ambiguous. The CDR3 sequence is 15 residues long. CDR1 is MRHNA, CDR2 SNTAGT, per germline. The ends were cut back, 3 bases at V and 4 bases at J, with 14 bases in the middle.

The DNA of the CDR3 is TGTGCCAGCAGCCTAGTTGGGGTCTACGAGCAGTACTTC. Translating it yields CASSLVGVYEQYF. The chain has TRBV7-8 and TRBJ2-7; D ambiguous. This CDR3 has 13 residues. CDR1 is SGHVS, CDR2 FQNEAQ, per germline. V was trimmed by 5 bases and J by 3 bases, leaving 11 bases between them.